This TCR beta chain originates from a study of neoadjuvant anti-PD-1 for oral cavity cancer. With respect to this clone: The antigen is unknown.

Some clones are missing from TCRdb's copy, which holds only in-frame ones; the method was immunoSEQ multiplex PCR. The repertoire holds about 14,000 clones, with under 65% as singletons. Study-wide results and limits: Each response group had just a few patients in TCR analyses. Pretreatment Treg/Th17 ratio correlated inversely with post-treatment tumor clonality.

The germline gives CDR1 SNHLY, CDR2 FYNNEI. The CDR3 covers 19 residues. V lost 6 bases to trimming and J lost 0 bases, with 24 bases between them. Source: PBMCs, taken before nivolumab (anti-PD-1) treatment. The chain couples TRBV2 to TRBJ1-5; a possible D gene is TRBD1 (6 bases). This receptor was identified in a person aged 35 to 85 with oral cavity squamous cell carcinoma. CDR3 loop: CASRKGMGGAKDSNQPQHF. CDR3 in DNA: TGTGCCAGCAGGAAGGGGATGGGGGGGGCTAAAGATAGCAATCAGCCCCAGCATTTT.